The table lists the clone carrying this TCR beta chain with many counts. Its antigen remains unidentified. The sample belongs to a study of T-cell reconstitution after alpha-beta-depleted transplantation in children. Unique molecular identifiers were built into the TCRbeta library. Via MiXCR, TCRdb re-called the PCR reads, giving one row per CDR3 protein. The sample lists 900,000 or so distinct CDR3 sequences; roughly 15% were seen once. Germline trimming cut 9 bases from V and 1 base from J; bases unmatched to any gene: 8. Per the germline V gene, CDR1 is SGHRS and CDR2 is YFSETQ. This CDR3 region has 14 residues. Overall study findings and caveats: Some patients owed their high day-60 TCRbeta diversity to surviving recipient T cells and thymic progenitors. About two months after transplant, alpha-beta T cells reportedly came from several hundred expanded graft clones.

The sequence derives from a male patient younger than 18 who had a stem cell transplant for acute lymphoblastic leukemia, so the T cells may come from the graft donor. The chain uses TRBV5-1 and TRBJ2-7, with 9 nucleotides matching TRBD2. This specimen was PBMCs, mostly from graft donor cells, taken 360 days after TCRalphabeta/CD19-depleted stem cell transplant. CDR3 residues: CATRMRGGSYEQYF. CDR3 DNA sequence: TGCGCCACCCGCATGCGGGGGGGGTCCTACGAGCAGTACTTC.